This T cell receptor beta chain was sequenced during a study of shared clonotypes between healthy human individuals. V gave up 5 bases and J gave up 6 bases, with 13 bases separating them. Per germline, CDR1 LNHNV and CDR2 YYDKDF (reference sequence). The CDR3 contains 14 residues. About this clone itself: Its target is not known.

Naive-designated CD8 cells lacked CD45RO, were positively enriched for CCR7, and omitted terminally differentiated effector memory CD45RA+ cells. Here immunoSEQ multiplex PCR was the method, and the copy in TCRdb shows in-frame clones only, minus some. Here the sample spans about 550,000 clones, around 95% being singletons. Findings of the study overall: In having few donors, the study represented limited genetic and exposure-history diversity. The study found roughly 5% of naive CD4 clonotypes shared across four donors.

The TCR comes from a woman aged 25 to 39 in good health. The specimen was naive CD8+ T cells sorted from blood. The rearrangement links TRBV15 to TRBJ1-4; the D gene is possibly TRBD1 (5 bases). The CDR3 is CATSPGGSDEKLFF. CDR3 in DNA: TGTGCCACCAGCCCCGGGGGTAGTGATGAAAAACTGTTTTTT.